This T cell receptor (beta chain) was captured in a study of blood T cells in healthy people across ages. Sample-barcoded 5' priming and a J-beta primer mix drove a second PCR of roughly 7 to 11 cycles. TCRdb ran MiXCR on the 5' RACE reads and lists one entry per CDR3 protein. The data contain about 1.7 million distinct CDR3 sequences, approximately 28% of them seen just once; the ten biggest clones take up over 7%. The CDR3 is 15 amino acids. Study-wide results and limits: CMV infection status of these donors was not known. Donors of long life had a larger count of naive CD4+ cells and greater diversity than aged donors. Estimated diversity that came from one million T cells was considered an underestimate.

Investigators took approximately 9.4 milliliters of peripheral blood from every donor. A few counts support this clonotype. Its antigen remains unidentified. The germline gene is not matched at one end of the junction; a read error may be the cause. Sequencing was done on a sample of blood. The genes are TRBV12-3 or TRBV12-4 and TRBJ2-3, with a possible D match to TRBD2 (6 bases). This TCR derives from a woman aged 30 to 39 in good health. The DNA of the CDR3 is TGTGCCAGCAGTCTCACTAGCTTGGGCACAGATGCGCAGTATTTT. This encodes CASSLTSLGTDAQYF.